This T cell receptor beta chain was recovered during a study of CXCR3-negative and CXCR3-positive naive CD8 T cells. Whole-study context: With about 1.5 +/- 0.3 million reads per library, the TRB reads numbered roughly 140 million in total. Study-wide results and caveats: Researchers report that CXCR3-positive naive cells carry more hydrophobic TRB CDR3s than CXCR3-negative naive cells.

Comment on this clonotype: The antigen is undetermined.

CDR3 length equals 16 residues. The V gene's germline CDR1 is LNHNV and CDR2 YYDKDF (reference sequence). UMI labels and 5' RACE were used to prepare the TRB cDNA libraries. TCRdb re-called the 5' RACE reads and shows each CDR3 protein once, DNA omitted. The sample has roughly 130,000 distinct CDR3 sequences. The sequenced material came from naive CXCR3+ CD8+ T cells from blood. Subset meaning: CD45RO-CCR7+CD27+CD95- naive CD8+ T cells expressing CXCR3 (TNR3+). The source is a human donor in good health. Some clones in this sample may be carry-over from other donors' samples. The chain links TRBV15 to TRBJ2-1; the TCRdb call, TRBD2, lacks DNA for checking. The CDR3 loop reads CATSRERGGLQMEQFF.